The T cell receptor beta chain under discussion was sequenced for a study of control samples from healthy donors and cancer patients. The data were produced by immunoSEQ multiplex PCR, yet TCRdb's version contains in-frame clones alone and is incomplete. The sample consists of around 71,000 clones, around 87% of them appearing once. Germline CDR1 reads KGHSH; CDR2 reads LQKENI. The V end was cut by 6 bases, the J end by 5 bases, with 19 bases between. The CDR3 totals 15 residues. The chain employs TRBV18 and TRBJ2-5; D perhaps matches TRBD2 (5 bases). The sequenced material came from PBMCs. The TCR comes from a woman in her forties or fifties with head and neck cancer. The CDR3 spells CASSEPRRRGETQYF. In DNA form, the CDR3 reads TGTGCCAGCTCGGAACCACGACGCCGCGGGGAGACCCAGTACTTC.